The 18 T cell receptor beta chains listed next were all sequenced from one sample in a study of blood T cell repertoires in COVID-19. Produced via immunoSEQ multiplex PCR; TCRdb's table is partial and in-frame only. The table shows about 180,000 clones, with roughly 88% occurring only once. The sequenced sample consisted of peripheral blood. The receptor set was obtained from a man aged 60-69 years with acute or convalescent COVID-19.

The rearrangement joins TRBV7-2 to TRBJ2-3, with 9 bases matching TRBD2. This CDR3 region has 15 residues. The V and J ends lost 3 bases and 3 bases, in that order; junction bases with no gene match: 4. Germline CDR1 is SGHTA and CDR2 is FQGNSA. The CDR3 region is CASSLSSGRTDTQYF. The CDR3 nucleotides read TGTGCCAGCAGCTTGAGTAGCGGGAGAACAGATACGCAGTATTTT.

CDR3 DNA sequence: TGTGCCAGCAGTTCCACCCACAGGGGGGGCGAGACCCAGTACTTC. Residues: CASSSTHRGGETQYF. This rearrangement joins TRBV28 to TRBJ2-5; perhaps TRBD1 as D (8 bases). CDR1 is MDHEN and CDR2 is SYDVKM in the germline V gene. The V gene lost 4 bases and the J gene lost 5 bases, with 17 bases spanning the gap. The CDR3 length is 15 residues.

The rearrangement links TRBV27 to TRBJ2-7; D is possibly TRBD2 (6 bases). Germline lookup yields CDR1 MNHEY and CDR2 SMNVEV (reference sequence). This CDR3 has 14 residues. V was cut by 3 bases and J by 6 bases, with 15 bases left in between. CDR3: CASSFGNRDFEQYF. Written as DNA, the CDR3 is TGTGCCAGCAGTTTTGGAAACCGGGACTTCGAGCAGTACTTC.

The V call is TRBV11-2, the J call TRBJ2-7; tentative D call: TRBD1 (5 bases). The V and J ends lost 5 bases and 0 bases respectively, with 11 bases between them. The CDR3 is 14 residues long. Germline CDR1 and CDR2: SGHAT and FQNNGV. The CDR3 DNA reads TGTGCCAGCAGCGACTCGACAGTCTCCTACGAGCAGTACTTC. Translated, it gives CASSDSTVSYEQYF.

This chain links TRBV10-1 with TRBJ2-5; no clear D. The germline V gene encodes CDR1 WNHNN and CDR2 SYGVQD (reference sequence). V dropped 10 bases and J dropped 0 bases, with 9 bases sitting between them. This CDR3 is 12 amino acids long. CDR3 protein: CANLKYQETQYF. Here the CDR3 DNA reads TGCGCCAATCTAAAGTACCAAGAGACCCAGTACTTC.

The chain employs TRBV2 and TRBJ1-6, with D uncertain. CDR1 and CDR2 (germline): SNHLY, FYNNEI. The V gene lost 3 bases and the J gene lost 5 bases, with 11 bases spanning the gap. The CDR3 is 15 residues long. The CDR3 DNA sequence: TGTGCCAGCAGTGAGGCGGGCACCAATAATTCACCCCTCCACTTT. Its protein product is CASSEAGTNNSPLHF.

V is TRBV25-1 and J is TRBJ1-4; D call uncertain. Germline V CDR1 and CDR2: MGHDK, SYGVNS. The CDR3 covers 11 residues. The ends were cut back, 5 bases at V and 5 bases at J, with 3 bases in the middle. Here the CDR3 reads CASSLNEKLFF. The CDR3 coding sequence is TGTGCCAGCAGTCTGAATGAAAAACTGTTTTTT.

The CDR3 sequence is CASSYRDRRTSGAPNEQFF. The CDR3 bases are TGTGCCAGCAGCTACCGGGACAGGAGGACTAGCGGAGCCCCCAATGAGCAGTTCTTC. J is TRBJ2-1 and V is TRBV7-2, with TRBD2 identical over 10 bases. J lost 6 bases, V lost 4 bases, and 18 bases had no gene match. Germline V CDR1 and CDR2: SGHTA, FQGNSA. There are 19 residues in the CDR3.

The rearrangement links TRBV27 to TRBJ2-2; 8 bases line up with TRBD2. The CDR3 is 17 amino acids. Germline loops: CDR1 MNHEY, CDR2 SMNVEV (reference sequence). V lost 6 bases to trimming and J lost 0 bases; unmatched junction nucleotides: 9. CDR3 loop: CASRKPGLGANTGELFF. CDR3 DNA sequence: TGTGCCAGCAGAAAACCGGGACTAGGTGCGAACACCGGGGAGCTGTTTTTT.

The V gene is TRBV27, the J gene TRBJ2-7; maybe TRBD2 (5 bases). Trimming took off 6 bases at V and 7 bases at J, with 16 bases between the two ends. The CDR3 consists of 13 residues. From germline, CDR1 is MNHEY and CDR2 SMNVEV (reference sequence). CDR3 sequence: CASSLDWLGEQYF. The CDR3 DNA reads TGTGCCAGCAGCTTGGACTGGCTTGGGGAGCAGTACTTC.

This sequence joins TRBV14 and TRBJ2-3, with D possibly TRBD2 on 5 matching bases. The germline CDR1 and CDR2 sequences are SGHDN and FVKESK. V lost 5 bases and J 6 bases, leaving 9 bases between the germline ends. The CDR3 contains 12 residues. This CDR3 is CASSTRADTQYF. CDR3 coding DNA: TGTGCCAGCAGCACGCGGGCGGATACGCAGTATTTT.

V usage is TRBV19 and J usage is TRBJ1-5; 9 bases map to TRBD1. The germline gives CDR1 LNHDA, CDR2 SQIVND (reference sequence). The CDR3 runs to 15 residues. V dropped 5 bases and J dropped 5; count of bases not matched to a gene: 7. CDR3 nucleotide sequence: TGTGCCAGTAGTGTCGGGACAGGGTACGATCAGCCCCAGCATTTT. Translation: CASSVGTGYDQPQHF.

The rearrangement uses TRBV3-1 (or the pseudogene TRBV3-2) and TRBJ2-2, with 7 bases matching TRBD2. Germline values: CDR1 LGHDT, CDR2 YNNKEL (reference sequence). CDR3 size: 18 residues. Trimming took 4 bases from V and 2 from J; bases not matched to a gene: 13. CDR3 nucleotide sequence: TGTGCCAGCAGCCGCCTGGCCGAGCTAGCGGTTAACACCGGGGAGCTGTTTTTT. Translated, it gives CASSRLAELAVNTGELFF.

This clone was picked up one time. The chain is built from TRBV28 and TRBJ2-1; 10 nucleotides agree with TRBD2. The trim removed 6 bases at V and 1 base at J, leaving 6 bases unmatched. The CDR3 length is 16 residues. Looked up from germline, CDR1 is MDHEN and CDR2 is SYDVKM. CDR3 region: CASSPKLAGSYNEQFF. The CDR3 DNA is TGTGCCAGCAGCCCAAAACTAGCGGGGTCCTACAATGAGCAGTTCTTC.

CDR3 residues: CASSRTLVRAYEQYF. The CDR3 DNA is TGTGCCAGCAGCCGAACCTTAGTCAGGGCCTACGAGCAGTACTTC. The gene calls are TRBV11-2 and TRBJ2-7; a possible D gene is TRBD1 (5 bases). Germline CDR1 reads SGHAT; CDR2 reads FQNNGV. V was pared by 5 bases and J by 2 bases, with 16 bases between. The CDR3 has 15 residues.

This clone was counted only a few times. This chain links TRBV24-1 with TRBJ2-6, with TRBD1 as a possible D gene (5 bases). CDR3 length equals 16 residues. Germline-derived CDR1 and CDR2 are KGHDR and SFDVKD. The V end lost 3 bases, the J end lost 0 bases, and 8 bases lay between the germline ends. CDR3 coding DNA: TGTGCCACCAGTGATCCAGGGCCCTCTGGGGCCAACGTCCTGACTTTC. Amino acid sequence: CATSDPGPSGANVLTF.

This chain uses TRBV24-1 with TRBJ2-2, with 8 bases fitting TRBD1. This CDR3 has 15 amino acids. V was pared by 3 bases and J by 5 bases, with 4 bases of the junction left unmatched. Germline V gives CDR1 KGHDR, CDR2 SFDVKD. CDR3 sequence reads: CATSDDRGRTGELFF. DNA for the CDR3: TGTGCCACCAGTGATGACAGGGGCAGGACCGGGGAGCTGTTTTTT.

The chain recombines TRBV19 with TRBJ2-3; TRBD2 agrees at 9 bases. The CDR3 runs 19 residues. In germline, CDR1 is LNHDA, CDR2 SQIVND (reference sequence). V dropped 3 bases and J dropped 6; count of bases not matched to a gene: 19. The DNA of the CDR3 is TGTGCCAGTAGTATCTTCCCTAAGCCAGCGGGAGGTCTTAGGGATACGCAGTATTTT. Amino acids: CASSIFPKPAGGLRDTQYF.